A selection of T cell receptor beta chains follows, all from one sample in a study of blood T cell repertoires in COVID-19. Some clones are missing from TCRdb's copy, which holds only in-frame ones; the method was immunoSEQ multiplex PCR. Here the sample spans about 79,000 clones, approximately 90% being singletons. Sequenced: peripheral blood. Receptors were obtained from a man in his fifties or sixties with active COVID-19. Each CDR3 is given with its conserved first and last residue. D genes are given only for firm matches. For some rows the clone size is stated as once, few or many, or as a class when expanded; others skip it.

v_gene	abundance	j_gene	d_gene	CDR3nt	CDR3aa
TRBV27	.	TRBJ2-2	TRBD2	TGTGCCAGCAGGACTAGCGGGAGGGGAAGCGGGGAGCTGTTTTTT	CASRTSGRGSGELFF
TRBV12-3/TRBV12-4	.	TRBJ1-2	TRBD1	TGTGCCAGCAGCCCCGGACAGGGTGGCTACACCTTC	CASSPGQGGYTF
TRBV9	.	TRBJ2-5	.	TGTGCCAGCAGCGGAGGAAGAGAGACCCAGTACTTC	CASSGGRETQYF
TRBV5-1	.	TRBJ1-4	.	TGCGCCAGCAGGATGTGGGGAGGGGGTGAAAAACTGTTTTTT	CASRMWGGGEKLFF
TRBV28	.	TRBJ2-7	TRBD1	TGTGCCAGCAGTTCCGGGACAGACTCCTACGAGCAGTACTTC	CASSSGTDSYEQYF
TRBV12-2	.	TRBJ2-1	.	TGTGCAAGTCGCTCCCCACGAGGGACAGGGATTTACAATGAGCAGTTCTTC	CASRSPRGTGIYNEQFF
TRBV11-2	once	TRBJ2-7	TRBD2	TGTGCCAGCAGCTTAGGGACTAGATCGTACGAGCAGTACTTC	CASSLGTRSYEQYF
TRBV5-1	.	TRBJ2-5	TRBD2	TGCGCCAGCAGCTTGTCGCCTAGCGGTTCTCGGGAGACCCAGTACTTC	CASSLSPSGSRETQYF
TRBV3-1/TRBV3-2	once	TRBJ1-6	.	TGTGCCAGCAGCCAAGATCAGTATAATTCACCCCTCCACTTT	CASSQDQYNSPLHF
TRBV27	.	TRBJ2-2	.	TGTGCCAGCAGTTTTTGGCAGGGGAACACCGGGGAGCTGTTTTTT	CASSFWQGNTGELFF
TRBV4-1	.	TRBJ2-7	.	TGCGCCAGCAGCCAAGGTCCGGGAACTCTGGACGAGCAGTACTTC	CASSQGPGTLDEQYF
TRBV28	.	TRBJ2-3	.	TGTGCCAGCAGTTTAAATTCAGGGATGGTGGGAGATACGCAGTATTTT	CASSLNSGMVGDTQYF
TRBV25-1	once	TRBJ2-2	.	TGTGCCAGCAGTGATGCCAGGAGGACCGGGGAGCTGTTTTTT	CASSDARRTGELFF
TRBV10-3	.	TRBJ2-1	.	TGTGCCATCAGGAGCACAGGGATCGACAATGAGCAGTTCTTC	CAIRSTGIDNEQFF
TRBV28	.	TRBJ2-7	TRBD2	TGTGCCAGCAGTTTCCCACCCGGACTAGCGGGAGGGTCGAGCTCCTACGAGCAGTACTTC	CASSFPPGLAGGSSSYEQYF
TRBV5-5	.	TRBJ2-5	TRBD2	TGTGCCAGCAGCGGGCGGGGGGCACAAGAGACCCAGTACTTC	CASSGRGAQETQYF
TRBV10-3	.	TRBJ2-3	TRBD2	TGTGCCATCAAGCGGGGTTTTGACACAGATACGCAGTATTTT	CAIKRGFDTDTQYF
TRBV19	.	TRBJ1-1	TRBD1	TGTGCCAGTAGTAGGACAGGTATTGAAGCTTTCTTT	CASSRTGIEAFF
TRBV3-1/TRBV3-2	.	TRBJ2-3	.	TGTGCCAGCAGCCAAACACCCGCCGTCACAGATACGCAGTATTTT	CASSQTPAVTDTQYF
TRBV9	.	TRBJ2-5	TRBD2	TGTGCCAGCAGCGTAGCGTCTAGCGGGTACCCCGAAGAGACCCAGTACTTC	CASSVASSGYPEETQYF
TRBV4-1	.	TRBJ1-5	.	TGCGCCAGCAGCCAAGGTCAAAATCAGCCCCAGCATTTT	CASSQGQNQPQHF
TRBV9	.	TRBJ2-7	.	TGTGCCAGCAGCGGGACTTCCTACGAGCAGTACTTC	CASSGTSYEQYF
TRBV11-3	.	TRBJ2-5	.	TGTGCCAGCAGCCTGGACAGCCGGGAGACCCAGTACTTC	CASSLDSRETQYF
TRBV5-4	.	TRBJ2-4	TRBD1	TGTGCCAGCACAGAACAGGGGTCCAAAAACATTCAGTACTTC	CASTEQGSKNIQYF
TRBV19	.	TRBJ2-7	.	TGTGCCAGTAGTATCCGCGGTTACGAGCAGTACTTC	CASSIRGYEQYF
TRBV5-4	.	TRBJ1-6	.	TGTGCCAGCAGCTTGGTGGGTCGGGATAATTCACCCCTCCACTTT	CASSLVGRDNSPLHF
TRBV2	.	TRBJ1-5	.	TGTGCCAGCACCGAACTGACAGCCCCGAATCAGCCCCAGCATTTT	CASTELTAPNQPQHF
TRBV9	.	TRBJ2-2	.	TGTGCCAGCAGCGTACAGGGAACGATCGGGGAGCTGTTTTTT	CASSVQGTIGELFF
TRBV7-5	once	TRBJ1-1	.	TGTGTCAGAAGCTTAGGGGCAGGGAGGTTTCCACTGAACACTGAAGCTTTCTTT	CVRSLGAGRFPLNTEAFF
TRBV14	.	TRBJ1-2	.	TGTGCCAGCAGCCTACTTACATCGACCCGGGCAGGGTATGGCTACACCTTC	CASSLLTSTRAGYGYTF
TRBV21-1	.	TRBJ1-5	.	TGTGCCAGCAGCAAAGAATGCCGGGGGTCGGAGGGCAATCAGCCCCAGCATTTT	CASSKECRGSEGNQPQHF
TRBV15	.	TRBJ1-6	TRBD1	TGTGCCACCAGCAGAGGGACAGGGCCCCAAGGGGATTCACCCCTCCACTTT	CATSRGTGPQGDSPLHF
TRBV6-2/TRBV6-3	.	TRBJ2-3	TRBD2	TGTGCCAGCAGCCATATTCTAGCGGGGGGTCCCACAGATACGCAGTATTTT	CASSHILAGGPTDTQYF
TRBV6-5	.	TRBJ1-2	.	TGTGCCAGCAGTTACGACAGGAAAATTGGTGGCTACACCTTC	CASSYDRKIGGYTF
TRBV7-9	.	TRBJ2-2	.	TGTGCCAGCAGCTTAGGTCGGACAGGGGAGCTGTTTTTT	CASSLGRTGELFF